This paragraph reports one T cell receptor beta chain. Other nucleotide sequences in the sample specify the same CDR3. Generated by immunoSEQ multiplex PCR, the TCRdb table keeps only in-frame clones and is missing some. The sample records about 190,000 clones, roughly four fifths being singletons. The sample comes from a study of blood T cell repertoires in COVID-19. Whole-study context: The United States, Italy and Spain were the sources of the acute and convalescent COVID-19 samples.

This CDR3 is built from 15 residues. The V gene's germline CDR1 is MDHEN and CDR2 SYDVKM. Trimming took off 3 bases at V and 6 bases at J, with 15 bases between the two ends. The rearrangement links TRBV28 to TRBJ1-5, with D perhaps TRBD1 (5 bases). The sequencing input was peripheral blood. This TCR was recovered from a woman between 50 and 59 years old with acute or convalescent COVID-19. CDR3 loop: CASSLGQGYRQPQHF. CDR3 DNA sequence: TGTGCCAGCAGTTTGGGGCAGGGCTATCGTCAGCCCCAGCATTTT.